This T cell receptor beta chain comes out of a study of blood T cell repertoires in COVID-19. Assay: immunoSEQ multiplex PCR; the TCRdb copy retains only in-frame clones and omits some. The sample includes 170,000 or so clones, 85% to 90% seen only once; the top ten take 6.5% to 8.5%. Germline CDR1 reads PRHDT; CDR2 reads FYEKMQ (reference sequence). The V gene lost 7 bases and the J gene lost 4 bases, with 16 bases spanning the gap. The CDR3 totals 14 residues. The receptor was isolated from a woman aged 45-59 years who had recovered from COVID-19. This chain joins TRBV13 and TRBJ1-1, with D perhaps TRBD1 (5 bases). Source material: PBMCs or T cells enriched from blood (not recorded which). CDR3 sequence (DNA): TGTGCCAGCACCGCCCGGGGGGACGGCACTGAAGCTTTCTTT. Translating it yields CASTARGDGTEAFF.